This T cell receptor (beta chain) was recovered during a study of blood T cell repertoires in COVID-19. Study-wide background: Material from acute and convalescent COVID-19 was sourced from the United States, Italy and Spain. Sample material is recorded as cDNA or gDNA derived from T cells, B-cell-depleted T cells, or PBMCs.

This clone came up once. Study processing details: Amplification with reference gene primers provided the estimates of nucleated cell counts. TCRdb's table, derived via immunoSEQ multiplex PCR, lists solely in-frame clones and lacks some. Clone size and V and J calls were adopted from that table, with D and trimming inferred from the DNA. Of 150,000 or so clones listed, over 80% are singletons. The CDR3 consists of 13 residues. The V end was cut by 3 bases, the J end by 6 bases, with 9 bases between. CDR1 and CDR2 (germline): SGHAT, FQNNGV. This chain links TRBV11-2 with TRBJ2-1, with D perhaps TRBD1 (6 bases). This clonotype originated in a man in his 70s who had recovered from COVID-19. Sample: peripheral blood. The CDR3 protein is CASSFDRSNEQFF. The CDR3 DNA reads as TGTGCCAGCAGCTTCGACAGGTCCAATGAGCAGTTCTTC.